The 26 T cell receptor beta chains given below trace back to one sample, sequenced in a study of cytomegalovirus exposure and HLA in healthy donors. The PCR employed 60 Vbeta primers together with 13 Jbeta primers. Sequenced by immunoSEQ multiplex PCR; TCRdb stores in-frame clones only, minus some. The table has some 150,000 clones, about 70% seen once. Material: PBMCs. These receptor sequences come from a man aged 60 to 75 in good health and CMV-seronegative.

V and J are TRBV5-4 and TRBJ2-5; D remains unclear. Trimming pared 3 bases from V and 5 bases from J, leaving 5 bases between. The length of the CDR3 is 11 residues. Germline CDR1 is SGHNT and CDR2 is YYREEE (reference sequence). The CDR3 bases are TGTGCCAGCAGCTCCAGGGAGACCCAGTACTTC. Its translation is CASSSRETQYF.

This chain joins TRBV28 and TRBJ1-4, with D unresolved. Germline-derived CDR1 and CDR2 are MDHEN and SYDVKM. V was clipped by 6 bases and J by 0 bases, with 20 bases between them. The CDR3 has 18 residues. In nucleotides, the CDR3 is TGTGCCAGCAGACTCGTCATAGGAGCTGTGGCAACTAATGAAAAACTGTTTTTT. This sequence encodes CASRLVIGAVATNEKLFF.

The gene calls are TRBV2 and TRBJ2-2, with D possibly TRBD1 on 5 matching bases. The CDR3 loop spans 13 amino acids. The V gene lost 5 bases and the J gene lost 1 base, with 5 bases spanning the gap. Looked up from germline, CDR1 is SNHLY and CDR2 is FYNNEI. Written as DNA, the CDR3 is TGTGCCAGCAGTACAGGGAACACCGGGGAGCTGTTTTTT. Its protein is CASSTGNTGELFF.

The chain is built from TRBV6-4 and TRBJ2-5; TRBD1 matches 8 bases. The J segment lost 7 bases and the V segment lost 5 bases, leaving 12 bases of the junction unmatched. The CDR3 covers 15 residues. Germline V gene data show CDR1 as MRHNA and CDR2 as SNTAGT. CDR3 region: CASSPDREAGATQYF. CDR3 bases: TGTGCCAGCAGTCCGGACAGGGAAGCAGGGGCGACCCAGTACTTC.

This CDR3 reads CASSPRGPNEKLFF. The DNA of the CDR3 is TGTGCCAGCAGCCCCAGGGGGCCTAATGAAAAACTGTTTTTT. The chain employs TRBV9 and TRBJ1-4; 8 bases map to TRBD1. Germline CDR1 reads SGDLS; CDR2 reads YYNGEE. The J segment lost 3 bases and the V segment lost 4 bases, leaving 2 bases of the junction unmatched. This CDR3 is 14 amino acids long.

The chain carries TRBV29-1 and TRBJ2-2; 11 nucleotides align to TRBD1. Germline V CDR1 and CDR2: SQVTM, ANQGSEA. After removal of 6 bases from V and 5 bases from J, the junction contained 2 bases not matched to a gene. The CDR3 loop spans 13 amino acids. The CDR3 DNA sequence: TGCAGCGTGAGGGACAGGGGGACCGGGGAGCTGTTTTTT. Protein: CSVRDRGTGELFF.

The chain links TRBV28 to TRBJ2-7, with a weak D call TRBD1 (5 bases). CDR3 size: 13 residues. The germline V gene encodes CDR1 MDHEN and CDR2 SYDVKM. Trimming removed 5 bases from V and 7 bases from J, with 15 bases in between. CDR3 nucleotides: TGTGCCAGCAGTCCAGGGCCCGATGGGGAGCAGTACTTC. Encoded protein: CASSPGPDGEQYF. The full variable domain, with the rest looked up from reference TRBV28 and TRBJ2-7, is DVKVTQSSRYLVKRTGEKVFLECVQDMDHENMFWYRQDPGLGLRLIYFSYDVKMKEKGDIPEGYSVSREKKERFSLILESASTNQTSMYLCASSPGPDGEQYFGPGTRLTVT.

J is TRBJ2-5 and V is TRBV29-1, with 7 bases matching TRBD2. Judging by the DNA end, TRBJ2-7 fits better; the J call may be wrong. The CDR3 loop spans 12 amino acids. In germline, CDR1 is SQVTM, CDR2 ANQGSEA. DNA of the CDR3: TGCAGCGTTTCCATGGGAGGGAGCGAGCAGTACTTC. Encoded protein: CSVSMGGSEQYF.

The chain combines TRBV30 with TRBJ2-1, with a possible D match to TRBD1 (6 bases). Trimming took off 2 bases at V and 1 base at J, with 15 bases between the two ends. CDR3 length equals 16 residues. CDR1 GTSNPN and CDR2 SVGIG come from the germline V gene (reference sequence). This CDR3 reads CAWSFIGDRSYNEQFF. The DNA for the CDR3 is TGTGCCTGGAGTTTCATTGGTGACAGGTCCTACAATGAGCAGTTCTTC. Drawing the rest from reference TRBV30 and TRBJ2-1, the complete variable domain is SQTIHQWPATLVQPVGSPLSLECTVEGTSNPNLYWYRQAAGRGLQLLFYSVGIGQISSEVPQNLSASRPQDRQFILSSKKLLLSDSGFYLCAWSFIGDRSYNEQFFGPGTRLTVL.

This clone has a handful of counts. This chain uses TRBV4-2 with TRBJ2-5, with D possibly TRBD2 on 5 matching bases. The V gene lost 4 bases and the J gene lost 5 bases, with 11 bases spanning the gap. CDR1 and CDR2 from the germline V gene are LGHNA and YNFKEQ. The CDR3 runs to 13 residues. The CDR3 protein is CASSPRVAETQYF. The CDR3 DNA follows: TGTGCCAGCAGCCCCCGGGTAGCGGAGACCCAGTACTTC.

This clone was seen a handful of times. This sequence joins TRBV5-4 and TRBJ1-1; 9 bases align to TRBD1. Germline V CDR1 and CDR2: SGHNT, YYREEE (reference sequence). The CDR3 has 14 amino acids. Unmatched junction bases numbered 5, after V lost 5 bases and J lost 3 bases. In nucleotides, the CDR3 is TGTGCCAGCAGACTGGGACAGGGAGACACTGAAGCTTTCTTT. Encoded protein: CASRLGQGDTEAFF.

V is TRBV9 and J is TRBJ2-5; D may be TRBD2 (5 bases). V gave up 3 bases and J gave up 3 bases, with 15 bases separating them. The CDR3 is 15 amino acids. Germline loops: CDR1 SGDLS, CDR2 YYNGEE. CDR3 residues: CASSAAGEPKETQYF. Here the CDR3 DNA reads TGTGCCAGCAGCGCCGCCGGGGAGCCTAAAGAGACCCAGTACTTC.

This clone turned up a few times. This rearrangement joins TRBV7-2 to TRBJ2-7; the D gene is possibly TRBD1 (6 bases). Trimming pared 5 bases from V and 1 base from J, leaving 9 bases between. The CDR3 spans 13 residues. The germline gives CDR1 SGHTA, CDR2 FQGNSA. The CDR3 sequence: CASSGTISYEQYF. CDR3 nucleotide sequence: TGTGCCAGCAGCGGGACAATTTCCTACGAGCAGTACTTC.

The chain couples TRBV9 to TRBJ2-5; 8 bases align to TRBD2. The length of the CDR3 is 18 residues. V lost 0 bases to trimming and J lost 1 base; unmatched junction nucleotides: 11. The germline CDR1 and CDR2 sequences are SGDLS and YYNGEE. The CDR3 region has the DNA TGTGCCAGCAGCGTAGGATTGGGTAGCGGGACTCTCCAAGAGACCCAGTACTTC. Translated: CASSVGLGSGTLQETQYF.

The chain is built from TRBV5-8 and TRBJ2-1; perhaps TRBD1 as D (6 bases). With 9 bases removed from V and 3 bases from J, the gap between germline ends came to 16 bases. The germline gives CDR1 SGHTS, CDR2 YDEGEE. The CDR3 is 14 amino acids. The CDR3 nucleotides read TGTGCCACCGACCGGGACACCTTCTACAATGAGCAGTTCTTC. This codes for CATDRDTFYNEQFF.

The V call is TRBV18, the J call TRBJ2-3; possible D gene TRBD2, 6 bases. The CDR3 runs to 15 residues. Trimming removed 3 bases from V and 5 bases from J, with 15 bases in between. The germline V gene has CDR1 KGHSH and CDR2 LQKENI. The CDR3, as DNA: TGTGCCAGCTCACCTAGGGAGGCCACGGGAGATACGCAGTATTTT. Translating it yields CASSPREATGDTQYF.

This chain links TRBV19 with TRBJ2-7; 8 bases are a match to TRBD2. The CDR3 runs to 14 residues. The germline gives CDR1 LNHDA, CDR2 SQIVND (reference sequence). Trimming took 3 bases from V and 3 from J; bases not matched to a gene: 4. DNA for the CDR3: TGTGCCAGTAGTATCCAAGCGGGAGACTACGAGCAGTACTTC. It specifies CASSIQAGDYEQYF.

The V gene is TRBV19, the J gene TRBJ1-1; D call uncertain. V was clipped by 1 base and J by 2 bases, with 8 bases between them. Germline V gene lookup returns CDR1 LNHDA and CDR2 SQIVND (reference sequence). The CDR3 sequence is 14 residues long. The CDR3 DNA is TGTGCCAGTAGTATAGGGTCAGGTAACACTGAAGCTTTCTTT. Translating it yields CASSIGSGNTEAFF.

The chain recombines TRBV2 with TRBJ1-3; the D is unclear. CDR3 length: 12 residues. CDR1 SNHLY and CDR2 FYNNEI come from the germline V gene. V shed 5 bases and J shed 4 bases, with 6 bases lying between them. CDR3 loop: CASSLQGNTIYF. The CDR3 bases are TGTGCCAGCAGTTTACAGGGAAACACCATATATTTT.

The rearrangement links TRBV5-1 to TRBJ1-1; no reliable D call. The CDR3 loop spans 15 amino acids. V shed 0 bases and J shed 3 bases, with 12 bases lying between them. Germline CDR1 reads SGHRS; CDR2 reads YFSETQ. CDR3 in amino acids: CASSLAYSLDTEAFF. CDR3 nucleotide sequence: TGCGCCAGCAGCTTGGCCTACTCCCTGGACACTGAAGCTTTCTTT.

In this sample, this clone turned up once. The CDR3 reads CASSPLAISRETQYF. The CDR3 DNA reads as TGTGCCAGCAGCCCCCTAGCGATAAGTAGGGAGACCCAGTACTTC. This chain links TRBV6-1 with TRBJ2-5, with D possibly matching TRBD2 (6 bases). This CDR3 region has 15 residues. Looked up from germline, CDR1 is MNHNS and CDR2 is SASEGT. V lost 6 bases and J lost 5, with 19 bases in between.

V is TRBV6-5 and J is TRBJ2-3, with TRBD2 matching 7 bases. Germline CDR1 is MNHEY and CDR2 is SVGAGI. The J segment lost 3 bases and the V segment lost 0 bases, leaving 0 bases of the junction unmatched. The CDR3 covers 14 residues. The CDR3 reads CASSYSGGTDTQYF. In nucleotides, the CDR3 is TGTGCCAGCAGTTACTCGGGGGGGACAGATACGCAGTATTTT.

The V call is TRBV29-1, the J call TRBJ2-7, with 8 bases fitting TRBD2. V gave up 1 base and J gave up 2 bases; unmatched junction bases: 7. Germline CDR1 is SQVTM and CDR2 is ANQGSEA. This CDR3 has 15 amino acids. CDR3 protein: CSVEGWAGGAYEQYF. Here the CDR3 DNA reads TGCAGCGTTGAAGGATGGGCGGGGGGAGCCTACGAGCAGTACTTC.

The genes are TRBV11-2 and TRBJ1-1; D may be TRBD1 (5 bases). Per germline, CDR1 SGHAT and CDR2 FQNNGV. CDR3 length equals 14 residues. Trimming pared 7 bases from V and 3 bases from J, leaving 15 bases between. In DNA form, the CDR3 reads TGTGCCAGCATTCGAGCAGGGCTGCACACTGAAGCTTTCTTT. This sequence encodes CASIRAGLHTEAFF.

Notes on this clone: A read error may account for a junction end that differs from germline. This chain joins TRBV15 and TRBJ2-3, with TRBD2 matching 9 bases. This CDR3 spans 13 amino acids. Germline loops: CDR1 LNHNV, CDR2 YYDKDF (reference sequence). The CDR3 loop reads CATSRVQGREGRF. CDR3 DNA: TGTGCCACCAGCAGAGTACAAGGGCGGGAGGGACGATTT.

The chain couples TRBV10-3 to TRBJ2-3, with TRBD1 matching 11 bases. CDR3 size: 15 residues. Germline V gene data show CDR1 as ENHRY and CDR2 as SYGVKD. Losses at the gene ends were 4 bases for V and 4 bases for J; bases not matched to a gene: 4. The CDR3 sequence is CAISGGGQGADTQYF. CDR3 nucleotide sequence: TGTGCCATCAGTGGGGGGGGACAGGGGGCAGATACGCAGTATTTT.